The 19 T cell receptor beta chains presented below share a single source sample, sequenced in a study of OX40 agonist ivuxolimab in advanced cancers. TCRdb keeps only in-frame clones here, not all; method: immunoSEQ multiplex PCR. The sample lists about 32,000 clones, 65% to 85% seen once, with approximately 18% in the top ten. Sequenced material: CD4+ or CD8+ T cells sorted from blood, taken in a trial of the OX40 agonist ivuxolimab. The receptors stem from an adult with an advanced solid tumor such as melanoma, head and neck, liver or kidney cancer.

This clone was detected a few times. The chain's CDR3 is CASSRGRGEKLFF. The CDR3 bases are TGTGCCAGCAGTCGGGGCAGGGGGGAAAAACTGTTTTTT. This chain uses TRBV28 with TRBJ1-4, with 7 bases that match TRBD1. The CDR3 has 13 amino acids. In germline, CDR1 is MDHEN, CDR2 SYDVKM. With V trimmed by 5 bases and J by 8 bases, 5 bases remained unmatched. Looking up the rest from reference TRBV28 and TRBJ1-4 gives the full variable domain: DVKVTQSSRYLVKRTGEKVFLECVQDMDHENMFWYRQDPGLGLRLIYFSYDVKMKEKGDIPEGYSVSREKKERFSLILESASTNQTSMYLCASSRGRGEKLFFGSGTQLSVL.

This clone has just a few counts. This rearrangement joins TRBV6-5 to TRBJ1-5, with unresolved D. The CDR3 length is 13 residues. The germline CDR1 and CDR2 sequences are MNHEY and SVGAGI. The V end lost 5 bases, the J end lost 3 bases, and 8 bases lay between the germline ends. The CDR3 loop is CASSPGNNQPQHF. The CDR3 nucleotides read TGTGCCAGCAGTCCCGGGAACAATCAGCCCCAGCATTTT.

The chain has TRBV4-3 and TRBJ2-6, with D perhaps TRBD1 (6 bases). This CDR3 spans 19 amino acids. The ends were cut back, 0 bases at V and 2 bases at J, with 17 bases in the middle. From germline, CDR1 is LGHNA and CDR2 YSLEER. CDR3 nucleotides: TGCGCCAGCAGCCAAGATCCAAGCCAACAGGGACCTGGGGCCAACGTCCTGACTTTC. This sequence encodes CASSQDPSQQGPGANVLTF.

The J gene is TRBJ2-6, the V gene TRBV30; 10 bases are shared with TRBD1. J lost 2 bases, V lost 4 bases, and 5 bases had no gene match. This CDR3 is built from 16 residues. Germline CDR1 is GTSNPN and CDR2 is SVGIG (reference sequence). DNA for the CDR3: TGTGCCTGGACCGGGACAGGGGTTGCTGGGGCCAACGTCCTGACTTTC. It yields the protein CAWTGTGVAGANVLTF.

The gene calls are TRBV19 and TRBJ2-7; D could derive from TRBD1 or TRBD2 (6 bases each). Germline V gene data show CDR1 as LNHDA and CDR2 as SQIVND (reference sequence). The CDR3 loop spans 14 amino acids. V was clipped by 4 bases and J by 6 bases, with 16 bases between them. This CDR3 reads CASSTRDGGLEQYF. The CDR3 DNA sequence: TGTGCCAGTAGTACGCGGGATGGGGGGCTCGAGCAGTACTTC.

This clone was observed a few times. This chain uses TRBV7-8 with TRBJ2-7; D is unresolved. The germline V and J ends were trimmed by 5 bases and 0 bases, with 8 bases remaining between them. Germline CDR1 is SGHVS and CDR2 is FQNEAQ. CDR3 length: 13 residues. The CDR3 DNA is TGTGCCAGCAGCACCCGTTACTCCTACGAGCAGTACTTC. This codes for CASSTRYSYEQYF.

The genes are TRBV4-1 and TRBJ2-7; D is uncertain. Looked up from germline, CDR1 is MGHRA and CDR2 is YSYEKL. V lost 3 bases to trimming and J lost 1 base, with 10 bases between them. The CDR3 is 14 amino acids. The CDR3, as DNA: TGCGCCAGCAGCCAGGCTCAGCGTTCCTACGAGCAGTACTTC. Translated, it gives CASSQAQRSYEQYF.

The chain couples TRBV9 to TRBJ2-1, with 8 bases matching TRBD2. The V segment lost 1 base and the J segment 8 bases; nucleotides outside the gene matches: 8. The CDR3 is 15 residues long. Germline values: CDR1 SGDLS, CDR2 YYNGEE. This chain's CDR3 is CASSVIAGTLDEQFF. DNA for the CDR3: TGTGCCAGCAGCGTAATAGCGGGAACGTTGGATGAGCAGTTCTTC.

The chain joins TRBV27 to TRBJ2-2, with D perhaps given as TRBD1 or TRBD2 (5 bases each). Germline values: CDR1 MNHEY, CDR2 SMNVEV (reference sequence). V was clipped by 7 bases and J by 6 bases, with 15 bases between them. The CDR3 runs 14 residues. This chain's CDR3 is CASNSRGTSGELFF. The CDR3 DNA reads as TGTGCCAGCAACTCCCGTGGGACGTCCGGGGAGCTGTTTTTT.

V gene TRBV10-3 combines with J gene TRBJ1-6; 7 nucleotides match TRBD1. The V and J ends lost 6 bases and 10 bases, in that order; junction bases with no gene match: 9. Germline V CDR1 and CDR2: ENHRY, SYGVKD. The CDR3 extends over 14 amino acids. CDR3 protein: CAISTGTVGSPLHF. The CDR3 DNA reads TGTGCCATCAGCACCGGGACAGTGGGATCACCCCTCCACTTT.

In this sample, this clone turned up once. The rearrangement uses TRBV5-6 and TRBJ2-1; D remains ambiguous. This CDR3 contains 12 residues. The germline V gene has CDR1 SGHDT and CDR2 YYEEEE. The V end was cut by 0 bases, the J end by 15 bases, with 13 bases between. The CDR3 nucleotides are TGTGCCAGCAGCTTGGGACACTTGTGGCGGTTCTTC. It is translated as CASSLGHLWRFF.

V gene TRBV27 combines with J gene TRBJ1-5; TRBD1 matches 11 bases. V lost 5 bases to trimming and J lost 6 bases; unmatched junction nucleotides: 9. CDR3 length: 16 residues. Germline loops: CDR1 MNHEY, CDR2 SMNVEV (reference sequence). This CDR3 is CASSPLRTGGGQPQHF. The CDR3 DNA follows: TGTGCCAGCAGTCCGCTCCGGACAGGGGGCGGTCAGCCCCAGCATTTT.

The rearrangement uses TRBV2 and TRBJ2-3; D is unresolved. The length of the CDR3 is 15 residues. Trimming pared 6 bases from V and 4 bases from J, leaving 17 bases between. The V gene's germline CDR1 is SNHLY and CDR2 FYNNEI. The CDR3 nucleotides read TGTGCCAGCAGAACCGCCGACCACCCTCCAGATACGCAGTATTTT. Translating gives CASRTADHPPDTQYF.

This sequence joins TRBV7-3 and TRBJ2-1; TRBD1 might be the D (6 bases). CDR1 SGHTA and CDR2 FQGTGA come from the germline V gene. The CDR3 is 14 residues long. Trimming removed 5 bases at V and 5 bases at J, with 13 bases between. The chain's CDR3 is CASSPGQTDNEQFF. The CDR3 nucleotides read TGTGCCAGCAGCCCCGGACAGACGGACAATGAGCAGTTCTTC. The full variable domain, its missing parts supplied by reference TRBV7-3 and TRBJ2-1, is GAGVSQTPSNKVTEKGKYVELRCDPISGHTALYWYRQSLGQGPEFLIYFQGTGAADDSGLPNDRFFAVRPEGSVSTLKIQRTERGDSAVYLCASSPGQTDNEQFFGPGTRLTVL.

V and J are TRBV7-2 and TRBJ2-7, with 8 nucleotides matching TRBD2. Losses at the gene ends were 3 bases for V and 4 bases for J; bases not matched to a gene: 5. Germline CDR1 is SGHTA and CDR2 is FQGNSA. CDR3 length equals 14 residues. The DNA of the CDR3 is TGTGCCAGCAGCTTGGCCGGGGGGGATTACGAGCAGTACTTC. Its protein is CASSLAGGDYEQYF. Full variable domain (rest looked up from reference TRBV7-2 and TRBJ2-7): GAGVSQSPSNKVTEKGKDVELRCDPISGHTALYWYRQSLGQGLEFLIYFQGNSAPDKSGLPSDRFSAERTGGSVSTLTIQRTQQEDSAVYLCASSLAGGDYEQYFGPGTRLTVT.

This clone was counted once. This rearrangement joins TRBV12-5 to TRBJ2-1; TRBD1 agrees at 9 bases. This CDR3 is built from 15 residues. V gave up 6 bases and J gave up 10 bases; unmatched junction bases: 13. Per germline, CDR1 LGHNT and CDR2 FRNRAP. The CDR3 DNA reads TGTGCTAGTGGGACCGGGACAGGGTCGTTGGGGGAGCAGTTCTTC. This translates into CASGTGTGSLGEQFF.

This chain joins TRBV6-5 and TRBJ1-1; no definite D call. There are 13 residues in the CDR3. Germline V gene sequence: CDR1 MNHEY, CDR2 SVGAGI. The V end was cut by 2 bases, the J end by 5 bases, with 9 bases between. The CDR3 protein is CASSYGLGTEAFF. The CDR3 region has the DNA TGTGCCAGCAGTTACGGTCTGGGGACTGAAGCTTTCTTT.

This clone was seen a handful of times. The chain is built from TRBV6-5 and TRBJ2-1, with D perhaps matching TRBD1 or TRBD2 (5 bases each). V was trimmed by 5 bases and J by 10 bases, leaving 9 bases between them. Germline assignment: CDR1 MNHEY and CDR2 SVGAGI. This CDR3 is built from 11 residues. Here the CDR3 reads CASSLGTEQFF. The DNA for the CDR3 is TGTGCCAGCAGTCTTGGGACGGAGCAGTTCTTC.

This chain connects TRBV29-1 to TRBJ2-2; no clear D gene. Germline assignment: CDR1 SQVTM and CDR2 ANQGSEA. With 7 bases removed from V and 0 bases from J, the gap between germline ends came to 9 bases. The CDR3 runs 13 residues. The CDR3 DNA sequence: TGCAGCGCCAACCTACCGAACACCGGGGAGCTGTTTTTT. Its protein product is CSANLPNTGELFF.